This T cell receptor beta chain was identified during a study of vaccination and CD4 T cells after COVID-19. For the study at large: Stimulation of the cells used overlapping spike peptide pools from SARS-CoV-2 and from the common cold coronaviruses HCoV-NL63, HCoV-OC43 and HCoV-229E. Whole-study findings and limits: No early post-infection timepoints were studied, and convalescent patients studied were relatively few.

Germline trimming cut 5 bases from V and 1 base from J; bases unmatched to any gene: 3. This CDR3 is 15 amino acids long. Per the germline V gene, CDR1 is SGHVS and CDR2 is FQNEAQ. Sequence data for DNA of cultured CD4+ T cells were generated by the Oncomine TCR Beta short-read assay. Genomic DNA extraction was carried out from cultured CD4+ T cells. TCRdb re-called the PCR reads with MiXCR, one entry per CDR3 protein. This table holds just over 20,000 distinct CDR3 sequences, approximately 50% found once. The treatment denotes: roughly 11-day PBMC culture with coronavirus spike peptide pools or control peptides (ViraFEST assay). Via ViraFEST, peptide pools expanded antigen-specific T cells before TCR sequencing. In this sample, this clonotype turned up once. Its antigen is unknown.

The chain is built from TRBV7-8 and TRBJ2-2, with 8 positions matching TRBD1. The sequence derives from a human donor who had recovered from COVID-19. Input material: CD4+ T cells from blood, cultured in vitro. DNA of the CDR3: TGTGCCAGCAGCCAACAGGGGGGGAACACCGGGGAGCTGTTTTTT. Translated, it gives CASSQQGGNTGELFF.